These 24 T cell receptor beta chains share one sample of origin, sequenced in a study of identical twins. TCRdb re-called the 5' RACE reads through MiXCR, storing one row per CDR3 protein. The sample carries about 530,000 distinct CDR3 sequences, about a fifth recorded once. This sample also appeared in a second study, on yellow fever vaccine responses in identical twins.

Sequencing was carried out using CD4+ T cells sorted from blood. The receptors were sampled from a young woman in good health.

The chain uses TRBV4-1 and TRBJ2-5; D assignment may be TRBD1 or TRBD2 (6 bases each). This CDR3 is built from 16 residues. The germline V gene encodes CDR1 MGHRA and CDR2 YSYEKL. V was pared by 1 base and J by 4 bases, with 16 bases between. CDR3 amino acids: CASSQASRGGPETQYF. As DNA, the CDR3 is TGCGCCAGCAGCCAAGCGAGCCGTGGGGGGCCAGAGACCCAGTACTTC.

This clonotype was seen more than once but under ten times. The J gene is TRBJ1-2, the V gene TRBV2; tentatively, D is TRBD1 (6 bases). V shed 6 bases and J shed 7 bases, with 15 bases lying between them. This CDR3 contains 13 residues. The germline V gene has CDR1 SNHLY and CDR2 FYNNEI. CDR3 region: CASRRTTGFGYTF. The CDR3 DNA is TGTGCCAGCAGACGCACCACAGGGTTTGGCTACACCTTC.

This clonotype was observed a handful of times. The chain joins TRBV28 to TRBJ2-7; D is undetermined. Germline-derived CDR1 and CDR2 are MDHEN and SYDVKM. V was shortened by 3 bases and J by 7 bases, with 16 bases between the two germline ends. The CDR3 spans 14 residues. The CDR3 protein is CASSFRLSSSEQYV. In DNA form, the CDR3 reads TGTGCCAGCAGTTTCCGGCTATCTTCATCTGAGCAGTACGTC.

The sample holds a few counts of this clonotype. The chain joins TRBV29-1 to TRBJ2-7, with D perhaps TRBD2 (6 bases). This CDR3 region has 12 residues. The V gene's germline CDR1 is SQVTM and CDR2 ANQGSEA. Trimming took 3 bases from V and 6 from J, leaving 12 bases between them. In DNA form, the CDR3 reads TGCAGCGTTGATGGGGGGAACGCCGAGCAGTACTTC. Translation gives CSVDGGNAEQYF.

In this sample, this clonotype turned up a few times. The rearrangement joins TRBV29-1 to TRBJ2-1, with 7 positions matching TRBD2. Germline CDR1 SQVTM, CDR2 ANQGSEA. Losses at the gene ends were 4 bases for V and 8 bases for J; bases not matched to a gene: 8. The CDR3 has 13 amino acids. The CDR3 region is CSVVAGVVDEQFF. The CDR3 bases are TGCAGCGTTGTCGCGGGAGTGGTAGATGAGCAGTTCTTC.

The table lists this clonotype with a few counts. The V and J genes are TRBV12-3 or TRBV12-4 and TRBJ2-7; no reliable D call. This CDR3 region has 17 residues. V was cut by 10 bases and J by 0 bases, with 25 bases left in between. The DNA for the CDR3 is TGTGCCACCGCTTTGAGTCATTCTAATTCCCTCTCCTACGAGCAGTACTTC. This encodes CATALSHSNSLSYEQYF.

This clonotype showed up just a few times. V gene TRBV18 combines with J gene TRBJ2-1; D is uncertain. Germline V gene lookup returns CDR1 KGHSH and CDR2 LQKENI. V was shortened by 6 bases and J by 9 bases, with 15 bases between the two germline ends. The CDR3 runs to 13 residues. Written as DNA, the CDR3 is TGTGCCAGCTCCCCAAGTAGGACGCCTGAGCAGTTCTTC. It specifies CASSPSRTPEQFF. The complete variable domain, with remaining parts taken from reference TRBV18 and TRBJ2-1, reads NAGVMQNPRHLVRRRGQEARLRCSPMKGHSHVYWYRQLPEEGLKFMVYLQKENIIDESGMPKERFSAEFPKEGPSILRIQQVVRGDSAAYFCASSPSRTPEQFFGPGTRLTVL.

In its sample, this clonotype was seen a few times. V and J are TRBV4-1 and TRBJ2-3, with 12 nucleotides matching TRBD2. Germline CDR1 is MGHRA and CDR2 is YSYEKL. CDR3 size: 16 residues. V gave up 1 base and J gave up 5 bases; unmatched junction bases: 4. The CDR3 loop is CASSQGGLAGKDTQYF. In DNA, the CDR3 is TGCGCCAGCAGCCAAGGAGGACTAGCGGGAAAAGATACGCAGTATTTT.

This clonotype was picked up a small number of times. The rearrangement joins TRBV5-1 to TRBJ2-5, with TRBD2 identical over 11 bases. CDR1 is SGHRS, CDR2 YFSETQ, per germline. The CDR3 loop spans 20 amino acids. V lost 0 bases, J lost 1 base, and 14 bases stayed unmatched. The CDR3 region has the DNA TGCGCCAGCAGCTTGGAGCCGACTAGCGGGGAAGTGAGAATCCAAGAGACCCAGTACTTC. Residues: CASSLEPTSGEVRIQETQYF.

This clonotype was counted only a few times. At one boundary the junction diverges from the germline segment, which might be a read error. V gene TRBV12-3 or TRBV12-4 combines with J gene TRBJ2-2, with D maybe TRBD2 (6 bases). The CDR3 is made up of 13 amino acids. The CDR3 DNA is TGTGCCAGCAGATTAGCGGACACCGGGGAGCTGTTTTTT. Its protein product is CASRLADTGELFF.

The chain combines TRBV28 with TRBJ2-7; D is unresolved. Germline-derived CDR1 and CDR2 are MDHEN and SYDVKM. Between the trimmed V and J ends, which lost 6 bases and 2 bases, there was a span of 11 bases. The CDR3 consists of 13 residues. The CDR3 DNA reads TGTGCCAGCAGAAAAGGACGGACCTACGAGCAGTACGTC. Amino acids: CASRKGRTYEQYV.

The gene calls are TRBV24-1 and TRBJ2-5; D gene uncertain. Looked up from germline, CDR1 is KGHDR and CDR2 is SFDVKD. The germline V and J ends were trimmed by 4 bases and 5 bases, with 16 bases remaining between them. The CDR3 loop spans 15 amino acids. CDR3 sequence reads: CATSDYLWGVETQYF. The CDR3 DNA reads TGTGCCACCAGTGACTATCTATGGGGTGTGGAGACCCAGTACTTC.

This clonotype has a handful of counts. This chain uses TRBV7-9 with TRBJ2-7, with D perhaps matching TRBD2 (6 bases). V lost 8 bases and J lost 6, with 8 bases in between. Germline CDR1 reads SEHNR; CDR2 reads FQNEAQ (reference sequence). The CDR3 runs 10 residues. CDR3 bases: TGTGCCAGCTCCGGGGGCGAGCAGTACTTC. This encodes CASSGGEQYF.

V usage is TRBV6-1 and J usage is TRBJ1-6, with a tentative D call TRBD1 (5 bases). The length of the CDR3 is 16 residues. Looked up from germline, CDR1 is MNHNS and CDR2 is SASEGT. V lost 2 bases, J lost 6 bases, and 14 bases lay in between. The CDR3, as DNA: TGTGCCAGCAGTGAATTTGTCGGGGCTGGTAATTCACCCCTCCACTTT. Its protein is CASSEFVGAGNSPLHF.

This chain links TRBV19 with TRBJ2-2; no reliable D call. This CDR3 comprises 15 residues. V was pared by 5 bases and J by 1 base, with 11 bases between. Germline assignment: CDR1 LNHDA and CDR2 SQIVND (reference sequence). CDR3 DNA sequence: TGTGCCAGTAGTCAGAGGTGGGGGAACACCGGGGAGCTGTTTTTT. Amino acids: CASSQRWGNTGELFF.

The J gene is TRBJ2-3, the V gene TRBV7-8; D gene unclear. Germline V gene lookup returns CDR1 SGHVS and CDR2 FQNEAQ. Between the trimmed V and J ends, which lost 0 bases and 3 bases, there was a span of 10 bases. The CDR3 is 15 residues long. As DNA, the CDR3 is TGTGCCAGCAGCTTAGCGAGATCTGGGACAGATACGCAGTATTTT. This codes for CASSLARSGTDTQYF.

This clonotype appeared many times. The rearrangement links TRBV10-3 to TRBJ2-1, with a possible D match to TRBD2 (5 bases). Per the germline V gene, CDR1 is ENHRY and CDR2 is SYGVKD. This CDR3 is built from 11 residues. The V end lost 7 bases, the J end lost 13 bases, and 14 bases lay between the germline ends. The CDR3 loop is CAITNDYIQFF. The CDR3 coding sequence is TGTGCCATCACTAACGACTACATACAGTTCTTC.

Only a few counts were recorded for this clonotype. For the CDR3, the DNA is TGTGCCAGCAGTTACTCAAGCGGGTCAGGGGGAGGTGAGCAGTACTTC. Protein sequence: CASSYSSGSGGGEQYF. The rearrangement links TRBV6-5 to TRBJ2-7; maybe TRBD1 (7 bases). V was pared by 0 bases and J by 7 bases, with 19 bases between. The CDR3 runs 16 residues. CDR1 is MNHEY, CDR2 SVGAGI, per germline.

This clonotype was seen a few times. V gene TRBV6-1 combines with J gene TRBJ2-6; a possible D gene is TRBD2 (6 bases). The CDR3 contains 16 residues. The germline gives CDR1 MNHNS, CDR2 SASEGT. Trimming removed 5 bases at V and 2 bases at J, with 13 bases between. The CDR3: CASSRLSGAGANVLTF. The CDR3, as DNA: TGTGCCAGCAGTCGGCTTTCGGGGGCTGGGGCCAACGTCCTGACTTTC.

The V and J genes are TRBV20-1 and TRBJ2-2; tentatively, D is TRBD1 (5 bases). This CDR3 contains 14 residues. The ends were cut back, 4 bases at V and 2 bases at J, with 11 bases in the middle. The germline gives CDR1 DFQATT, CDR2 SNEGSKA (reference sequence). The CDR3 here is CSATQGINTGELFF. The DNA for the CDR3 is TGCAGTGCTACGCAGGGAATCAACACCGGGGAGCTGTTTTTT.

This clonotype has only a few counts. V is TRBV6-5 and J is TRBJ2-5, with 8 nucleotides matching TRBD1. The germline CDR1 and CDR2 sequences are MNHEY and SVGAGI. Trimming took 4 bases from V and 5 from J; bases not matched to a gene: 9. The CDR3 covers 15 residues. The CDR3 here is CASSSGQGRVETQYF. The DNA for the CDR3 is TGTGCCAGCAGTTCAGGACAGGGTAGAGTTGAGACCCAGTACTTC.

The table lists this clonotype with a few counts. This chain connects TRBV7-9 to TRBJ2-2; 11 bases are a match to TRBD2. The J segment lost 0 bases and the V segment lost 2 bases, leaving 2 bases of the junction unmatched. From germline, CDR1 is SEHNR and CDR2 FQNEAQ (reference sequence). The CDR3 loop spans 17 amino acids. The CDR3 DNA sequence: TGTGCCAGCAGCTTAAAGGGACTAGCGGCGAACACCGGGGAGCTGTTTTTT. It codes for CASSLKGLAANTGELFF.

The table lists this clonotype with a few counts. CDR3 residues: CSASSPINEQFF. The CDR3 bases are TGCAGTGCTAGTTCCCCCATCAATGAGCAGTTCTTC. The chain links TRBV20-1 to TRBJ2-1; D not resolved. CDR3 length equals 12 residues. Trimming took off 3 bases at V and 6 bases at J, with 9 bases between the two ends. Germline CDR1 and CDR2: DFQATT and SNEGSKA (reference sequence).

This chain uses TRBV4-1 with TRBJ2-2; 8 bases line up with TRBD1. The CDR3 has 15 residues. Looked up from germline, CDR1 is MGHRA and CDR2 is YSYEKL. Trimming took 3 bases from V and 5 from J; bases not matched to a gene: 5. DNA for the CDR3: TGCGCCAGCAGCCAGAGACAGGGGATAACCGGGGAGCTGTTTTTT. This sequence encodes CASSQRQGITGELFF.